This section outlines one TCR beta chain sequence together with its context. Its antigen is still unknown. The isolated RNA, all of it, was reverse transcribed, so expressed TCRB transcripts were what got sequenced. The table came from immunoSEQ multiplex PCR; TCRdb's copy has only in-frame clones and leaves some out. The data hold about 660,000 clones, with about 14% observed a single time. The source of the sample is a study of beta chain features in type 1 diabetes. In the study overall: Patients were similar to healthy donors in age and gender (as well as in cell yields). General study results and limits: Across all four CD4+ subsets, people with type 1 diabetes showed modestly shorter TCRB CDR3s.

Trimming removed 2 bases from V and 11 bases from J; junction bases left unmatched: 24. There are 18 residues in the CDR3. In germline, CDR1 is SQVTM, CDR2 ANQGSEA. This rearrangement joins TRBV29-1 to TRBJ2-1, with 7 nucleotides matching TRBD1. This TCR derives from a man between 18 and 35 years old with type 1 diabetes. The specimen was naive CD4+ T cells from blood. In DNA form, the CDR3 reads TGCAGCGTTGAATGGGCCAGGGGGTTAGCTGACTCCAGCCTGAAGCAGTTCTTC. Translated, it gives CSVEWARGLADSSLKQFF.